This entry lists 29 T cell receptor beta chains sequenced from one sample in a study of shared T cell receptors in the human thymus (dated by TCRdb to the early 2020s). The library was built by means of the immunoSEQ multiplex PCR assay. Here the immuneACCESS table is served through TCRdb, limited to in-frame sequences with V and J called. Missing clones are a known gap in these copies; in checked studies unresolved V genes cover under half, and the rest lacks a known reason. This sample is represented by hundreds of thousands of clones; around 87% of them were singletons. The top ten constitute about 0.0094% of the sample. These data also featured in a second study, about human thymus T cells.

Material: thymocytes. Receptors were obtained from a boy under two years old with a congenital heart defect. Donor details come from another sample of the same person, matched by shared clones.

This clone was observed a few times. The CDR3 coding sequence is TGTGCCAGCCCTTCCAATCAGCCCCAGCATTTT. This gives the protein CASPSNQPQHF. V is TRBV28 and J is TRBJ1-5; D is undetermined. The CDR3 loop spans 11 amino acids. Germline V gene lookup returns CDR1 MDHEN and CDR2 SYDVKM. Between the trimmed V and J ends, which lost 8 bases and 3 bases, there was a span of 5 bases.

The chain has TRBV7-9 and TRBJ2-5; D gene ambiguous. This CDR3 comprises 16 residues. The germline V and J ends were trimmed by 6 bases and 4 bases, with 21 bases remaining between them. Germline V lookup: CDR1 SEHNR, CDR2 FQNEAQ (reference sequence). The CDR3 spells CASRLVESSNGETQYF. CDR3 bases: TGTGCCAGCAGATTGGTAGAATCTAGTAATGGAGAGACCCAGTACTTC.

The CDR3 reads CASSEVRGPPYEQYF. The CDR3 bases are TGTGCCAGCAGCGAGGTCAGGGGTCCTCCCTACGAGCAGTACTTC. The chain couples TRBV9 to TRBJ2-7; D might be TRBD1 (6 bases). CDR1 is SGDLS and CDR2 is YYNGEE in the germline V gene. The CDR3 extends over 15 amino acids. V gave up 3 bases and J gave up 2 bases, with 15 bases separating them.

The chain couples TRBV5-4 to TRBJ2-1; 11 bases are a match to TRBD2. V shed 2 bases and J 12 bases; nucleotides not matched to a gene: 13. Germline assignment: CDR1 SGHNT and CDR2 YYREEE (reference sequence). The CDR3 is 16 residues long. The DNA for the CDR3 is TGTGCCAGCAGCTTTGCCGGACTAGCGGGCCACGTAGGGCAGTTCTTC. Amino acids: CASSFAGLAGHVGQFF.

This chain's CDR3 is CSVESGQSSYNEQFF. The CDR3 region has the DNA TGCAGCGTAGAAAGCGGACAGTCCTCCTACAATGAGCAGTTCTTC. V usage is TRBV29-1 and J usage is TRBJ2-1; TRBD1 might be the D (6 bases). Deletions cut 6 bases from V and 0 bases from J, with 15 bases between. The CDR3 spans 15 residues. CDR1 is SQVTM, CDR2 ANQGSEA, per germline.

The J gene is TRBJ2-7, the V gene TRBV5-1, with 12 bases identical to TRBD2. Germline CDR1 and CDR2: SGHRS and YFSETQ. The CDR3 is made up of 17 amino acids. V shed 0 bases and J 0 bases; nucleotides not matched to a gene: 4. The CDR3 coding sequence is TGCGCCAGCAGCTTGGGGACTAGCGGGATCCTCTCCTACGAGCAGTACTTC. Translation gives CASSLGTSGILSYEQYF.

The chain couples TRBV6-5 to TRBJ1-1; possible D gene TRBD1, 5 bases. In germline, CDR1 is MNHEY, CDR2 SVGAGI. The CDR3 sequence is 15 residues long. Trimming removed 6 bases from V and 4 bases from J, with 18 bases in between. The CDR3 sequence is CASSRPTGEGTEAFF. Here the CDR3 DNA reads TGTGCCAGCAGCCGCCCGACGGGGGAGGGCACTGAAGCTTTCTTT.

The rearrangement uses TRBV28 and TRBJ2-7; 11 bases are a match to TRBD2. V lost 4 bases, J lost 3 bases, and 5 bases stayed unmatched. Germline V gene lookup returns CDR1 MDHEN and CDR2 SYDVKM. CDR3 length equals 15 residues. CDR3 loop: CASSSHSGRDYEQYF. In nucleotides, the CDR3 is TGTGCCAGCAGTTCCCATAGCGGGAGGGACTACGAGCAGTACTTC.

The chain joins TRBV4-3 to TRBJ2-7, with D possibly TRBD2 on 6 matching bases. The CDR3 has 16 amino acids. CDR1 is LGHNA and CDR2 is YSLEER in the germline V gene. Trimming stripped 0 bases from V and 2 bases from J, with 14 bases between. The CDR3 bases are TGCGCCAGCAGCCAAGATGGTGCGGGGACGGCCTACGAGCAGTACTTC. As protein: CASSQDGAGTAYEQYF.

This chain links TRBV16 with TRBJ1-1; D might be TRBD1 (6 bases). Trimming shortened V by 1 base and J by 7 bases, and 10 bases separated the two germline ends. This CDR3 is built from 13 residues. Germline CDR1 is KGHSY and CDR2 is FQNENV. The CDR3 reads CASSQWARGEAFF. As DNA, the CDR3 is TGTGCCAGCAGCCAATGGGCCAGGGGTGAAGCTTTCTTT.

The rearrangement uses TRBV7-9 and TRBJ1-1; possible D gene TRBD1, 6 bases. V lost 4 bases and J 5 bases, leaving 17 bases between the germline ends. The CDR3 runs to 15 residues. Germline CDR1 is SEHNR and CDR2 is FQNEAQ (reference sequence). Here the CDR3 reads CASSSERGAQTEAFF. CDR3 bases: TGTGCCAGCAGCTCTGAGCGGGGGGCGCAGACTGAAGCTTTCTTT.

The rearrangement links TRBV2 to TRBJ2-1, with TRBD2 identical over 7 bases. With 5 bases clipped from V and 7 bases from J, the junction kept 14 bases outside the gene matches. Germline CDR1 SNHLY, CDR2 FYNNEI. This CDR3 has 16 residues. The CDR3 DNA reads as TGTGCCAGCAGTCAACATACTAGCGCTGGATGTAATGAGCAGTTCTTC. This encodes CASSQHTSAGCNEQFF. Looking up the rest from reference TRBV2 and TRBJ2-1 gives the full variable domain: EPEVTQTPSHQVTQMGQEVILRCVPISNHLYFYWYRQILGQKVEFLVSFYNNEISEKSEIFDDQFSVERPDGSNFTLKIRSTKLEDSAMYFCASSQHTSAGCNEQFFGPGTRLTVL.

This clone showed up just a few times. The rearrangement links TRBV6-1 to TRBJ2-7; no definite D call. The germline V gene has CDR1 MNHNS and CDR2 SASEGT. The CDR3 is 13 amino acids. The germline V and J ends were trimmed by 6 bases and 2 bases, with 11 bases remaining between them. The CDR3 DNA is TGTGCCAGCAGAGTCCCAGGAACCTACGAGCAGTACTTC. As protein: CASRVPGTYEQYF.

V is TRBV11-2 and J is TRBJ2-7; a weak D match, TRBD1 (6 bases). The germline V and J ends were trimmed by 2 bases and 3 bases, with 17 bases remaining between them. The CDR3 extends over 16 amino acids. Germline CDR1 is SGHAT and CDR2 is FQNNGV. The CDR3 is CASSLKGEQADYEQYF. DNA for the CDR3: TGTGCCAGCAGCTTAAAGGGGGAGCAGGCAGACTACGAGCAGTACTTC. Drawing the rest from reference TRBV11-2 and TRBJ2-7, the complete variable domain is EAGVAQSPRYKIIEKRQSVAFWCNPISGHATLYWYQQILGQGPKLLIQFQNNGVVDDSQLPKDRFSAERLKGVDSTLKIQPAKLEDSAVYLCASSLKGEQADYEQYFGPGTRLTVT.

The V gene is TRBV5-4, the J gene TRBJ1-1; 10 nucleotides match TRBD1. Trimming took 3 bases from V and 5 from J; bases not matched to a gene: 19. CDR3 length equals 19 residues. Germline lookup yields CDR1 SGHNT and CDR2 YYREEE (reference sequence). The CDR3 region is CASSSPPDRGKISATEAFF. The CDR3 nucleotides read TGTGCCAGCAGCTCACCCCCGGACAGGGGGAAAATCTCGGCGACTGAAGCTTTCTTT.

The V gene is TRBV4-1, the J gene TRBJ1-5, with TRBD1 matching over 9 bases. The germline CDR1 and CDR2 sequences are MGHRA and YSYEKL. This CDR3 is 18 amino acids long. The ends lost 0 bases at V and 6 bases at J; junction bases unmatched: 12. The CDR3 reads CASSQERDRERGSQPQHF. The DNA of the CDR3 is TGCGCCAGCAGCCAAGAGAGGGACAGGGAAAGGGGTAGTCAGCCCCAGCATTTT.

The gene calls are TRBV9 and TRBJ2-2; tentatively, D is TRBD1 (6 bases). The CDR3 extends over 14 amino acids. Germline values: CDR1 SGDLS, CDR2 YYNGEE. Trimming pared 4 bases from V and 2 bases from J, leaving 9 bases between. CDR3 protein: CASSTGTNTGELFF. CDR3 nucleotide sequence: TGTGCCAGCAGCACCGGGACAAACACCGGGGAGCTGTTTTTT. The variable domain in full, with the rest retrieved from reference TRBV9 and TRBJ2-2, is DSGVTQTPKHLITATGQRVTLRCSPRSGDLSVYWYQQSLDQGLQFLIQYYNGEERAKGNILERFSAQQFPDLHSELNLSSLELGDSALYFCASSTGTNTGELFFGEGSRLTVL.

V is TRBV7-9 and J is TRBJ2-2; D possibly corresponds to TRBD2 (6 bases). Germline V gives CDR1 SEHNR, CDR2 FQNEAQ (reference sequence). This CDR3 is 19 amino acids long. Trimming shortened V by 4 bases and J by 0 bases, and 21 bases separated the two germline ends. The DNA of the CDR3 is TGTGCCAGCAGCTCTGCGTCTGTGGGGGAGGCCACGAACACCGGGGAGCTGTTTTTT. It yields the protein CASSSASVGEATNTGELFF.

The chain recombines TRBV4-1 with TRBJ2-7; D may be TRBD1 (6 bases). This CDR3 comprises 14 residues. Between the trimmed V and J ends, which lost 3 bases and 3 bases, there was a span of 12 bases. Germline V gene data show CDR1 as MGHRA and CDR2 as YSYEKL. In DNA, the CDR3 is TGCGCCAGCAGCCAGAGACAGGAGATCTACGAGCAGTACTTC. This gives the protein CASSQRQEIYEQYF.

The chain joins TRBV4-3 to TRBJ2-2; no definite D call. This CDR3 has 15 amino acids. The ends were cut back, 1 base at V and 0 bases at J, with 6 bases in the middle. Germline lookup yields CDR1 LGHNA and CDR2 YSLEER. The CDR3 DNA sequence: TGCGCCAGCAGCCAAGGTGCGTCGAACACCGGGGAGCTGTTTTTT. Translation: CASSQGASNTGELFF.

This sequence joins TRBV4-3 and TRBJ2-2; 7 bases line up with TRBD2. V was pared by 1 base and J by 5 bases, with 10 bases of the junction left unmatched. CDR1 and CDR2 (germline): LGHNA, YSLEER. The CDR3 contains 17 residues. As DNA, the CDR3 is TGCGCCAGCAGCCAAGTCGGTGGAGGGCGGGAGACCGGGGAGCTGTTTTTT. Translated: CASSQVGGGRETGELFF.

The chain uses TRBV2 and TRBJ2-3; TRBD2 matches at 7 bases. This CDR3 has 14 residues. Germline V gene data show CDR1 as SNHLY and CDR2 as FYNNEI. J was trimmed by 3 bases and V by 8 bases; bases with no gene match: 8. CDR3 nucleotide sequence: TGTGCCAGCGAGTGGGAGGGGTTAACAGATACGCAGTATTTT. Translating gives CASEWEGLTDTQYF. Full variable domain (missing parts from reference TRBV2 and TRBJ2-3): EPEVTQTPSHQVTQMGQEVILRCVPISNHLYFYWYRQILGQKVEFLVSFYNNEISEKSEIFDDQFSVERPDGSNFTLKIRSTKLEDSAMYFCASEWEGLTDTQYFGPGTRLTVL.

This rearrangement joins TRBV5-6 to TRBJ1-5, with TRBD1 as a possible D gene (6 bases). The CDR3 is made up of 16 amino acids. Trimming pared 4 bases from V and 0 bases from J, leaving 14 bases between. The germline V gene encodes CDR1 SGHDT and CDR2 YYEEEE. The CDR3 region is CASSTLGQNSNQPQHF. The CDR3 bases are TGTGCCAGCAGCACCCTCGGACAGAATAGCAATCAGCCCCAGCATTTT.

The CDR3 DNA reads TGTGCCAGCAGCCCGCGGGATACGCAGTATTTT. Residues: CASSPRDTQYF. The genes are TRBV7-8 and TRBJ2-3; D uncertain. The V gene's germline CDR1 is SGHVS and CDR2 FQNEAQ. CDR3 size: 11 residues. The V end was cut by 5 bases, the J end by 6 bases, with 6 bases between.

V gene TRBV4-1 combines with J gene TRBJ2-3; 8 nucleotides match TRBD2. V dropped 4 bases and J dropped 4; count of bases not matched to a gene: 10. Germline CDR1 is MGHRA and CDR2 is YSYEKL. The CDR3 has 16 residues. The CDR3 bases are TGCGCCAGCAGCCTTAGGTCGGGGCGGGAGGCAGATACGCAGTATTTT. It specifies CASSLRSGREADTQYF.

The chain joins TRBV29-1 to TRBJ1-1; a possible D gene is TRBD1 (5 bases). This CDR3 comprises 12 residues. Germline V gene lookup returns CDR1 SQVTM and CDR2 ANQGSEA. V was pared by 6 bases and J by 7 bases, with 15 bases between. The CDR3 reads CSVYMGPGEAFF. The CDR3 DNA reads as TGCAGCGTATACATGGGGCCCGGTGAAGCTTTCTTT.

CDR3 amino acids: CASSPGQGRSGANVLTF. The CDR3 nucleotides read TGTGCCAGCAGCCCCGGACAGGGTCGGTCTGGGGCCAACGTCCTGACTTTC. The chain recombines TRBV6-4 with TRBJ2-6, with 8 nucleotides matching TRBD1. V lost 6 bases and J lost 1; bases outside the gene matches: 8. This CDR3 spans 17 amino acids. Germline V gives CDR1 MRHNA, CDR2 SNTAGT.

The V call is TRBV5-1, the J call TRBJ2-7, with 10 bases that match TRBD1. The CDR3 length is 16 residues. J lost 3 bases, V lost 4 bases, and 10 bases had no gene match. Germline CDR1 SGHRS, CDR2 YFSETQ. The CDR3 DNA reads TGCGCCAGCAGCATCTTGGGGACAGGGGCCCTCTACGAGCAGTACTTC. This sequence encodes CASSILGTGALYEQYF.

The V call is TRBV15, the J call TRBJ1-6, with 9 nucleotides matching TRBD1. Germline V gives CDR1 LNHNV, CDR2 YYDKDF (reference sequence). CDR3 length: 18 amino acids. Unmatched junction bases numbered 7, after V lost 4 bases and J lost 0 bases. DNA for the CDR3: TGTGCCACCAGCATACGACCGACAGGGGGCTCCTATAATTCACCCCTCCACTTT. Translation: CATSIRPTGGSYNSPLHF.